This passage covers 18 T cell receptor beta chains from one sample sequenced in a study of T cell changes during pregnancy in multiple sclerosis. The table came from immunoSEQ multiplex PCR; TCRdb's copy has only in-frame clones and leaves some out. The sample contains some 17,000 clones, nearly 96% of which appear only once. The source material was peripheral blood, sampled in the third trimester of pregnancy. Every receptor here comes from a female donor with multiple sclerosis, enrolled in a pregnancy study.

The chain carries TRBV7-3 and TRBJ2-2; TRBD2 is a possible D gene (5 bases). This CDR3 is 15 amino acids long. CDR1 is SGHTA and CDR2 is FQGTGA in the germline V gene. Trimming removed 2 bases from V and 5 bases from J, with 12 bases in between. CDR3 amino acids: CASSLGARGTGELFF. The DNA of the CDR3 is TGTGCCAGCAGCTTAGGCGCCCGCGGGACCGGGGAGCTGTTTTTT.

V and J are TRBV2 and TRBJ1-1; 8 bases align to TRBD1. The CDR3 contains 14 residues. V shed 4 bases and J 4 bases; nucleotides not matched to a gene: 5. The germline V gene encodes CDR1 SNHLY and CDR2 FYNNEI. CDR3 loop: CASSGGQATTEAFF. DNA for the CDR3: TGTGCCAGCAGTGGGGGACAGGCAACCACTGAAGCTTTCTTT.

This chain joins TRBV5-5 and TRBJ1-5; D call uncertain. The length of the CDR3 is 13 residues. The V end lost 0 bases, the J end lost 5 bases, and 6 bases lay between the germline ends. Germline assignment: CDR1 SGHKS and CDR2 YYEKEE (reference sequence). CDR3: CASSLGPYQPQHF. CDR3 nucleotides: TGTGCCAGCAGCTTGGGGCCGTATCAGCCCCAGCATTTT.

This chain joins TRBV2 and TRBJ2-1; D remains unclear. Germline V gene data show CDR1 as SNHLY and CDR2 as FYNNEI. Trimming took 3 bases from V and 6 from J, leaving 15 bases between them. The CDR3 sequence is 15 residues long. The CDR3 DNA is TGTGCCAGCAGTGACTTTCCTTTACAGAGCAATGAGCAGTTCTTC. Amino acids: CASSDFPLQSNEQFF.

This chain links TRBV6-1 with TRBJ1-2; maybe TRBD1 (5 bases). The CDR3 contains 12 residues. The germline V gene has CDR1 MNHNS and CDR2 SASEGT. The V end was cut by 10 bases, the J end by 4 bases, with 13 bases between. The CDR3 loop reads CATVTAIYGYTF. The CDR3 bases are TGTGCCACCGTGACAGCGATCTATGGCTACACCTTC.

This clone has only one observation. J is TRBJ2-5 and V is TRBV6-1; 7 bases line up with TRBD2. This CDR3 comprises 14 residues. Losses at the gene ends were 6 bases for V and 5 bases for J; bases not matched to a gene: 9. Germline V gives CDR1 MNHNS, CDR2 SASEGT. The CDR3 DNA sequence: TGTGCCAGCAGCGGGGGGACTGGCGGTGAGACCCAGTACTTC. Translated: CASSGGTGGETQYF.

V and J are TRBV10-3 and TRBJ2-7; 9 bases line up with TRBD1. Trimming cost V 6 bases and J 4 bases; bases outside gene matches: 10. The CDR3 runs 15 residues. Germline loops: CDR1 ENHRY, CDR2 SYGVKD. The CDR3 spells CAISDRRDRAYEQYF. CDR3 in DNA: TGTGCCATCAGCGATAGACGGGACAGGGCGTACGAGCAGTACTTC.

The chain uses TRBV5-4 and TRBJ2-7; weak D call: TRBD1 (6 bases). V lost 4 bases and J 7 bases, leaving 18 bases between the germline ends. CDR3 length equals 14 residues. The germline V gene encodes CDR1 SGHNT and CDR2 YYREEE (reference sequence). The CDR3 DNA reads TGTGCCAGCAGCCCTAAAGGGGGATCGGTTGAGCAGTACTTC. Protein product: CASSPKGGSVEQYF.

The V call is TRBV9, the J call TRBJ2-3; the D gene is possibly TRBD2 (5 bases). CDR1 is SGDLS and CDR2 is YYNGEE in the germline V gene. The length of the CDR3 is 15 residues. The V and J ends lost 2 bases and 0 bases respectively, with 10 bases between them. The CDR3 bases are TGTGCCAGCAGCGTCCTAGCAGCAAGCACAGATACGCAGTATTTT. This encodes CASSVLAASTDTQYF.

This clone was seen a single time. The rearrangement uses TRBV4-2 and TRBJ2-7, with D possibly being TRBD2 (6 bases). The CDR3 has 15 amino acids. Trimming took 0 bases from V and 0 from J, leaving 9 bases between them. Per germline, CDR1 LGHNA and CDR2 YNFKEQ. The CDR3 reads CASSQDRGASYEQYF. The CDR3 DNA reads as TGTGCCAGCAGCCAAGACCGCGGGGCCTCCTACGAGCAGTACTTC.

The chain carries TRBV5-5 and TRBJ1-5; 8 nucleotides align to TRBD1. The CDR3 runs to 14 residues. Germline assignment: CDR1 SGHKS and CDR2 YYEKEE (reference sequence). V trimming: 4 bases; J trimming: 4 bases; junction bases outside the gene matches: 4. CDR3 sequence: CASSLDRGNQPQHF. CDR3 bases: TGTGCCAGCAGCCTAGACAGGGGAAATCAGCCCCAGCATTTT.

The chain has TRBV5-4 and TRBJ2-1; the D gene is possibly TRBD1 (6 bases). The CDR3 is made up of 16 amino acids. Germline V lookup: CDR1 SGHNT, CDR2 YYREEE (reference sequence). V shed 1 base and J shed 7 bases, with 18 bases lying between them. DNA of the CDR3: TGTGCCAGCAGCTTGTCCAGGGGTGTTGTGTTGAATGAGCAGTTCTTC. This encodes CASSLSRGVVLNEQFF. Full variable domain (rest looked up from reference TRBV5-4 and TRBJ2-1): ETGVTQSPTHLIKTRGQQVTLRCSSQSGHNTVSWYQQALGQGPQFIFQYYREEENGRGNFPPRFSGLQFPNYSSELNVNALELDDSALYLCASSLSRGVVLNEQFFGPGTRLTVL.

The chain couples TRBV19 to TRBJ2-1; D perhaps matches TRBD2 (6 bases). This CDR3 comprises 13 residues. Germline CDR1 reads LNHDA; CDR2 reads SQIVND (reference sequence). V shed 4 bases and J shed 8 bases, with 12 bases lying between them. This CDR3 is CASSSSGGDEQFF. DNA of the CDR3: TGTGCCAGTAGTAGCTCCGGGGGAGATGAGCAGTTCTTC. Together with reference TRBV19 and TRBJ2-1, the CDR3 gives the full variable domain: DGGITQSPKYLFRKEGQNVTLSCEQNLNHDAMYWYRQDPGQGLRLIYYSQIVNDFQKGDIAEGYSVSREKKESFPLTVTSAQKNPTAFYLCASSSSGGDEQFFGPGTRLTVL.

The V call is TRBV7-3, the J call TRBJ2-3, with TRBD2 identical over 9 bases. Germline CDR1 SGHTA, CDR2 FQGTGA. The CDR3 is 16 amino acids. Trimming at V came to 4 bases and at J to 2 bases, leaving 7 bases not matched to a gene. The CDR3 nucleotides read TGTGCCAGCAGCTCGGGAGTAGCGGGAGTCACAGATACGCAGTATTTT. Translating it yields CASSSGVAGVTDTQYF. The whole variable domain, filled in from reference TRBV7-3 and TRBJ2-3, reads GAGVSQTPSNKVTEKGKYVELRCDPISGHTALYWYRQSLGQGPEFLIYFQGTGAADDSGLPNDRFFAVRPEGSVSTLKIQRTERGDSAVYLCASSSGVAGVTDTQYFGPGTRLTVL.

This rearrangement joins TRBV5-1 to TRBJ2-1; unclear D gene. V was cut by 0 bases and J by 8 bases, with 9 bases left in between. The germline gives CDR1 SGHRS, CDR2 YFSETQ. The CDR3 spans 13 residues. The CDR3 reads CASSLGSRDEQFF. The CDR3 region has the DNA TGCGCCAGCAGCTTGGGCTCTAGAGATGAGCAGTTCTTC.

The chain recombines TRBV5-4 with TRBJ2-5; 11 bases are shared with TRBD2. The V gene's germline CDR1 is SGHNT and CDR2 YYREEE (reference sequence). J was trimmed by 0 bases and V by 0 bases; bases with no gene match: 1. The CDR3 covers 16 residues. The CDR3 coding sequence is TGTGCCAGCAGCTTGGCGACTAGCGGGAACCAAGAGACCCAGTACTTC. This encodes CASSLATSGNQETQYF.

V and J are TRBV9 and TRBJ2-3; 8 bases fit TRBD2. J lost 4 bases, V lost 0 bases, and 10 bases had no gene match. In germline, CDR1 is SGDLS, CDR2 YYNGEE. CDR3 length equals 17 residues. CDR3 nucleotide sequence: TGTGCCAGCAGCGTAGCGTCTACTAGCGGCTTCTCAGATACGCAGTATTTT. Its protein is CASSVASTSGFSDTQYF.

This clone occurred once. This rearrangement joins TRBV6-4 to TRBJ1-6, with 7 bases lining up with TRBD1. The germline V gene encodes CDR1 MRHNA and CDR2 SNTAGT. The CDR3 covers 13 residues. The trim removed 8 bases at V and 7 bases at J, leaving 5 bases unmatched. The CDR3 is CASSGQINSPLHF. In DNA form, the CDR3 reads TGTGCCAGCTCGGGACAGATCAATTCACCCCTCCACTTT.